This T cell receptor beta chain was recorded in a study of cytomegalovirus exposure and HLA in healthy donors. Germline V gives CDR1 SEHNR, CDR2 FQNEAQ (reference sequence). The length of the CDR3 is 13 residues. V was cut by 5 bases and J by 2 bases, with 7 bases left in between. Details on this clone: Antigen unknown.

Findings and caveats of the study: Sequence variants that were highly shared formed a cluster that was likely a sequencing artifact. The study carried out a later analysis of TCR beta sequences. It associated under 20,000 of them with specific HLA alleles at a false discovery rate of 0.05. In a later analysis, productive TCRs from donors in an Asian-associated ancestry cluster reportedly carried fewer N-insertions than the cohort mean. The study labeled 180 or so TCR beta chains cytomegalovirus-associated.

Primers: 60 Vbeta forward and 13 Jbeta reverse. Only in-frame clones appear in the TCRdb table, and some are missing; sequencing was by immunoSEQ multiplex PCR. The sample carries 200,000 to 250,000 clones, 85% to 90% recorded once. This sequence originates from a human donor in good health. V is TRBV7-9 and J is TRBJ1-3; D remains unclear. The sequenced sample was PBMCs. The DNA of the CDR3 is TGTGCCAGCAGCGTCAAAACTGGAAACACCATATATTTT. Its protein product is CASSVKTGNTIYF.